A selection of T cell receptor beta chains follows, all from one sample in a study of blood T cell repertoires in COVID-19. Sequenced by immunoSEQ multiplex PCR; TCRdb stores in-frame clones only, minus some. The table lists some 240,000 clones, 70% to 90% of them singletons. Sequencing was carried out using PBMCs or T cells enriched from blood (not recorded which). The receptors here all came from a woman aged 45-65 years who had been exposed to COVID-19. CDR3s include the opening cysteine and the closing phenylalanine or tryptophan. A D gene is named only where the DNA matches it firmly. For some rows the clone size is stated as once, few or many, or as a class when expanded; others skip it.

d_gene | j_gene | abundance | v_gene | CDR3nt | CDR3aa
NA | TRBJ1-5 | NA | TRBV6-2/TRBV6-3 | TGTGCCAGCAGCTCAGTACGCAATCAGCCCCAGCATTTT | CASSSVRNQPQHF
NA | TRBJ2-7 | NA | TRBV5-1 | TGCGCCAGCAGGACGGATGGGGGCTCCGGCGAGCAGTACTTC | CASRTDGGSGEQYF
TRBD1 | TRBJ1-1 | once | TRBV7-9 | TGTGCCAGCAGCTTAGGGGACAGTAGAACTGAAGCTTTCTTT | CASSLGDSRTEAFF
NA | TRBJ2-5 | once | TRBV7-2 | TGTGCCAGCAGCTCGACCCGAGGATTCGAGACCCAGTACTTC | CASSSTRGFETQYF
NA | TRBJ1-3 | NA | TRBV4-1 | TGCGCCAGCAGCCAAGATAGGGACACTGGAAACACCATATATTTT | CASSQDRDTGNTIYF
TRBD1 | TRBJ1-1 | NA | TRBV9 | TGTGCCAGCAGCGTAGTCGCGACAGGGTTGACTGAAGCTTTCTTT | CASSVVATGLTEAFF
NA | TRBJ1-1 | NA | TRBV18 | TGTGCCAGCTCACTCTTATCCAGGGATATGAACACTGAAGCTTTCTTT | CASSLLSRDMNTEAFF
TRBD1 | TRBJ2-3 | NA | TRBV7-2 | TGTGCCAGCAGCTTAGCGTGGGGGACAGGGGCCGCAGATACGCAGTATTTT | CASSLAWGTGAADTQYF
TRBD1 | TRBJ1-2 | NA | TRBV2 | TGTGCCACCACTGAGGTTCAGGGGGGTGGCTACACCTTC | CATTEVQGGGYTF
TRBD1 | TRBJ2-2 | NA | TRBV18 | TGTGCCAGCTCACCTGACAGGGCGACCGGGGAGCTGTTTTTT | CASSPDRATGELFF
NA | TRBJ2-3 | NA | TRBV5-1 | TGCGCCAGCAGCTTGGCCCCTGGGAGATTTTCAGATACGCAGTATTTT | CASSLAPGRFSDTQYF
NA | TRBJ1-1 | NA | TRBV11-3 | TGTGCCAGCAGCCTCGGTTGGGGGGGCAACTCGAACACTGAAGCTTTCTTT | CASSLGWGGNSNTEAFF
NA | TRBJ1-2 | NA | TRBV19 | TGTGCCAGTACTGACTTTTACTATGGCTACACCTTC | CASTDFYYGYTF
NA | TRBJ1-5 | NA | TRBV11-2 | TGTGCCAGCAGCTTAGGGGGGCCGACACATCAGCCCCAGCATTTT | CASSLGGPTHQPQHF
NA | TRBJ2-7 | many | TRBV19 | TGTGCCAGTAGTATCGGGGTGGCGAGCTCCTACGAGCAGTACTTC | CASSIGVASSYEQYF
NA | TRBJ1-2 | once | TRBV5-4 | TGTGCCAGCAGCCCGGCGGACAGCGGCAGTTTCGTAGGCTACACCTTC | CASSPADSGSFVGYTF
NA | TRBJ2-7 | NA | TRBV11-1 | TGTGCCAGCAGCTTAAGACTACTCGGAGGCGAGCAGTACTTC | CASSLRLLGGEQYF
NA | TRBJ1-2 | NA | TRBV7-3 | TGTGCCAGCAGCTTAGACCCCGGGAGCTATGGCTACACCTTC | CASSLDPGSYGYTF
TRBD1 | TRBJ2-5 | NA | TRBV5-1 | TGCGCCAGCAGCGCGGGACAGGGAGGAAGCCAAGAGACCCAGTACTTC | CASSAGQGGSQETQYF
TRBD1 | TRBJ1-2 | NA | TRBV28 | TGTGCCAGCAGTTTACGGACAGGGGACATACCAAACTATGGCTACACCTTC | CASSLRTGDIPNYGYTF
NA | TRBJ1-1 | NA | TRBV5-6 | TGTGCCAGCAGCTTGGAGTATTCGGTGAACACTGAAGCTTTCTTT | CASSLEYSVNTEAFF
TRBD2 | TRBJ2-5 | NA | TRBV5-1 | TGCGCCAGCAGCTTGGGCGCCCCGGGCGGGGGGGCCGGAGAGACCCAGTACTTC | CASSLGAPGGGAGETQYF
TRBD1 | TRBJ1-1 | NA | TRBV3-1/TRBV3-2 | TGTGCCAGCAGCCAAACAGGGGCAGGGTACACTGAAGCTTTCTTT | CASSQTGAGYTEAFF
NA | TRBJ1-5 | NA | TRBV6-2/TRBV6-3 | TGTGCCAGCAGTCCGCAGGGAAACAATCAGCCCCAGCATTTT | CASSPQGNNQPQHF
NA | TRBJ1-5 | NA | TRBV7-2 | TGTGCCAGCAGCTTAGCGGCGGCAGTCCTTAGCAATCAGCCCCAGCATTTT | CASSLAAAVLSNQPQHF
NA | TRBJ2-3 | once | TRBV3-1/TRBV3-2 | TGTGCCAGCAGCCAAGCTGTCGACTCCGCTTGGTCGGAGAGTGGTAGCACAGATACGCAGTATTTT | CASSQAVDSAWSESGSTDTQYF
TRBD2 | TRBJ2-3 | NA | TRBV18 | TGTGCCAGCCGACTAGCGGGGGAGTTAAATACGCAGTATTTT | CASRLAGELNTQYF
TRBD1 | TRBJ1-2 | NA | TRBV6-5 | TGTGCCAGCAGTCGGACAGGGGATGGCTACACCTTC | CASSRTGDGYTF
TRBD2 | TRBJ2-5 | NA | TRBV7-8 | TGTGCCAGCAGCCCCGGGGCCACTAAGAGGGAGGGGAACTTC | CASSPGATKREGNF
NA | TRBJ1-1 | NA | TRBV7-8 | TGTGCCAGCAGCTTACTCGAACTCTCAAACACTGAAGCTTTCTTT | CASSLLELSNTEAFF
TRBD2 | TRBJ2-1 | NA | TRBV10-2 | TGCGCCAGCAGCGATACTAGCGGGGGGACCAGCTCCTACAATGAGCAGTTCTTC | CASSDTSGGTSSYNEQFF
TRBD2 | TRBJ2-3 | NA | TRBV25-1 | TGTGCCAGCAGTGATGCAGGAACTAGCGGTAGCACAGATACGCAGTATTTT | CASSDAGTSGSTDTQYF
NA | TRBJ2-3 | few | TRBV9 | TGTGCCAGCAGCGTAGCTGGCGGGGCTTACACAGATACGCAGTATTTT | CASSVAGGAYTDTQYF
TRBD1 | TRBJ1-2 | NA | TRBV28 | TGTGCCACTACAATTGGGACAGGAGCTAACTATGGCTACACCTTC | CATTIGTGANYGYTF
TRBD1 | TRBJ1-2 | NA | TRBV7-2 | TGTGCCAGCAGCCAAGGGACAGGGAACTATGGCTACACCTTC | CASSQGTGNYGYTF
NA | TRBJ2-2 | NA | TRBV28 | TGTGCCAGCAGTTCTCGAGATTGGGGGGTCACCGGGGAGCTGTTTTTT | CASSSRDWGVTGELFF
TRBD1 | TRBJ1-5 | NA | TRBV19 | TGTGCCAGTAGTCCCCGGGGGATGGGGGACAGGGGTAAAGGTCAGCCCCAGCATTTT | CASSPRGMGDRGKGQPQHF
NA | TRBJ2-1 | NA | TRBV5-1 | TGCGCCAGCAGCTTGGTTGCAGGGTTTGGAAATGAGCAGTTCTTC | CASSLVAGFGNEQFF
NA | TRBJ1-3 | NA | TRBV5-4 | TGTGCCAGCATGGAGGAGGCCAACTCTGGAAACACCATATATTTT | CASMEEANSGNTIYF
TRBD2 | TRBJ2-7 | NA | TRBV10-1 | TGCGCCAGCAGTGAGAGCGGGACCTACGAGCAGTACTTC | CASSESGTYEQYF
TRBD2 | TRBJ2-1 | once | TRBV5-1 | TGCGCCAGCAGCTTGGGACTAGCGGGGGAGGGTGAGCAGTTCTTC | CASSLGLAGEGEQFF
NA | TRBJ2-7 | NA | TRBV28 | TGTGCCAGCAGTTCTCCTTACGAGCAGTACTTC | CASSSPYEQYF